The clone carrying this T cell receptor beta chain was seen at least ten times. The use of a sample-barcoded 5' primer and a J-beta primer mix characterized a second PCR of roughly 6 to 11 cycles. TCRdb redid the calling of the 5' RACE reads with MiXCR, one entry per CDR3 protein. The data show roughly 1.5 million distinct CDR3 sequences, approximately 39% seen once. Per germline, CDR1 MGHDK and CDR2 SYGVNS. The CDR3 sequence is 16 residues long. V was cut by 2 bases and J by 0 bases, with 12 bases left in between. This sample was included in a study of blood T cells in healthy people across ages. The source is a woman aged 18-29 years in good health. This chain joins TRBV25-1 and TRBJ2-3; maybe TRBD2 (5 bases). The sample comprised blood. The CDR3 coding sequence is TGTGCCAGCAGTGAAGAGAGAGGGCGAAGCACAGATACGCAGTATTTT. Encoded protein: CASSEERGRSTDTQYF.